The 32 T cell receptor beta chains below come from one sample, sequenced in a study of PD-L1 blockade in urothelial cancer. Sequenced by immunoSEQ multiplex PCR; TCRdb stores in-frame clones only, minus some. The data show roughly 50,000 clones, around nine tenths seen once. The sequences come from PBMCs, collected around atezolizumab (anti-PD-L1) treatment. These receptors were obtained from a man between 60 and 75 years old with urothelial cancer.

The chain has TRBV18 and TRBJ2-7; TRBD1 matches at 8 bases. CDR1 is KGHSH, CDR2 LQKENI, per germline. The J segment lost 6 bases and the V segment lost 6 bases, leaving 13 bases of the junction unmatched. This CDR3 comprises 15 residues. Written as DNA, the CDR3 is TGTGCCAGCTCGGCTCTTTCCAGGGGGCAGGGCGAGCAGTACTTC. Encoded protein: CASSALSRGQGEQYF.

The V and J genes are TRBV4-3 and TRBJ2-4, with D uncertain. CDR1 LGHNA and CDR2 YSLEER come from the germline V gene. This CDR3 region has 15 residues. V was cut by 0 bases and J by 5 bases, with 11 bases left in between. CDR3 protein: CASSQDSQVQNIQYF. In DNA, the CDR3 is TGCGCCAGCAGCCAAGATTCCCAGGTCCAAAACATTCAGTACTTC.

A note on this clone: Its ends do not fully match the called genes, so a read error is possible. V and J are TRBV6-5 and TRBJ1-2; a possible D gene is TRBD1 (5 bases). CDR1 is MNHEY and CDR2 is SVGAGI in the germline V gene. CDR3 size: 14 residues. CDR3 loop: CASTYGRGNYGYTF. Written as DNA, the CDR3 is TGTGCCAGCACTTACGGGCGGGGGAACTATGGCTACACCTTC.

This chain uses TRBV28 with TRBJ1-3; the D gene is possibly TRBD1 (5 bases). V was pared by 3 bases and J by 0 bases, with 6 bases between. The V gene's germline CDR1 is MDHEN and CDR2 SYDVKM. The CDR3 totals 14 residues. For the CDR3, the DNA is TGTGCCAGCAGTTTGGGGGGCTCTGGAAACACCATATATTTT. As protein: CASSLGGSGNTIYF.

The J gene is TRBJ1-2, the V gene TRBV7-2, with D hard to call. Per the germline V gene, CDR1 is SGHTA and CDR2 is FQGNSA. The CDR3 totals 14 residues. V shed 1 base and J shed 4 bases, with 10 bases lying between them. The CDR3, as DNA: TGTGCCAGCAGCTTAGGACGGGGTGGCTATGGCTACACCTTC. It encodes CASSLGRGGYGYTF.

This clone appeared a few times. The J gene is TRBJ1-1, the V gene TRBV18; TRBD1 matches at 7 bases. The CDR3 is made up of 14 amino acids. Germline loops: CDR1 KGHSH, CDR2 LQKENI. Trimming removed 5 bases from V and 0 bases from J; junction bases left unmatched: 3. The CDR3 reads CASSEGGLNTEAFF. The CDR3 nucleotides are TGTGCCAGCTCAGAAGGGGGCCTGAACACTGAAGCTTTCTTT. Looking up the rest from reference TRBV18 and TRBJ1-1 gives the full variable domain: NAGVMQNPRHLVRRRGQEARLRCSPMKGHSHVYWYRQLPEEGLKFMVYLQKENIIDESGMPKERFSAEFPKEGPSILRIQQVVRGDSAAYFCASSEGGLNTEAFFGQGTRLTVV.

This clone was seen more than once but under ten times. The chain couples TRBV7-2 to TRBJ2-5, with 8 bases matching TRBD2. The CDR3 runs to 15 residues. V shed 6 bases and J 4 bases; nucleotides not matched to a gene: 10. Germline lookup yields CDR1 SGHTA and CDR2 FQGNSA. CDR3: CASRLTAGGGETQYF. For the CDR3, the DNA is TGTGCCAGCAGACTGACTGCGGGGGGCGGAGAGACCCAGTACTTC.

The chain is built from TRBV2 and TRBJ1-2; TRBD1 agrees at 9 bases. There are 17 residues in the CDR3. The V and J ends lost 5 bases and 4 bases, in that order; junction bases with no gene match: 14. CDR1 and CDR2 (germline): SNHLY, FYNNEI. The CDR3 bases are TGTGCCAGCAGTTGGGACGGACAGGGGACGATCTCCTATGGCTACACCTTC. It translates to CASSWDGQGTISYGYTF.

The J gene is TRBJ1-2, the V gene TRBV18; D unresolved. The ends were cut back, 3 bases at V and 3 bases at J, with 8 bases in the middle. The CDR3 spans 13 residues. The V gene's germline CDR1 is KGHSH and CDR2 LQKENI. Here the CDR3 DNA reads TGTGCCAGCTCACCCCCCACGGACTATGGCTACACCTTC. It translates to CASSPPTDYGYTF.

The chain recombines TRBV27 with TRBJ2-3, with TRBD2 matching 9 bases. Trimming removed 1 base from V and 5 bases from J; junction bases left unmatched: 16. The CDR3 loop spans 19 amino acids. Per the germline V gene, CDR1 is MNHEY and CDR2 is SMNVEV (reference sequence). CDR3 region: CASSLYFSVAGAGRDTQYF. The CDR3 coding sequence is TGTGCCAGCAGTTTATATTTTTCGGTAGCGGGGGCCGGGAGAGATACGCAGTATTTT.

The chain links TRBV5-1 to TRBJ1-2, with 11 bases that match TRBD1. The CDR3 has 16 amino acids. Germline trimming cut 3 bases from V and 6 bases from J; bases unmatched to any gene: 10. The germline V gene has CDR1 SGHRS and CDR2 YFSETQ. The CDR3 DNA follows: TGCGCCAGCAGCTACGGACAGGGGGCTACGGTGGATGGCTACACCTTC. As protein: CASSYGQGATVDGYTF.

The sample holds a few counts of this clone. This chain links TRBV11-3 with TRBJ2-1; 9 bases agree with TRBD2. J gave up 6 bases and V 1 base, and 4 bases lay outside the gene matches. Per germline, CDR1 SGHNT and CDR2 YENEEA. The CDR3 totals 15 residues. The CDR3 sequence is CASSLGPSGANEQFF. In nucleotides, the CDR3 is TGTGCCAGCAGCTTAGGGCCTAGCGGGGCCAATGAGCAGTTCTTC.

This chain links TRBV7-6 with TRBJ1-1, with 10 positions matching TRBD1. Germline V lookup: CDR1 SGHVS, CDR2 FNYEAQ. This CDR3 is built from 18 residues. J lost 0 bases, V lost 1 base, and 8 bases had no gene match. The CDR3 protein is CASSLGAGQGGLNTEAFF. The CDR3 nucleotides are TGTGCCAGCAGCTTAGGGGCCGGACAGGGGGGTCTGAACACTGAAGCTTTCTTT.

The chain carries TRBV7-6 and TRBJ2-2, with D unresolved. Trimming removed 5 bases at V and 5 bases at J, with 9 bases between. The CDR3 totals 13 residues. Germline CDR1 and CDR2: SGHVS and FNYEAQ. The CDR3 reads CASSAQDTGELFF. The CDR3, as DNA: TGTGCCAGCAGCGCCCAGGATACCGGGGAGCTGTTTTTT.

The chain joins TRBV5-5 to TRBJ1-1; D gene unclear. Germline CDR1 SGHKS, CDR2 YYEKEE (reference sequence). This CDR3 is built from 14 residues. Trimming shortened V by 2 bases and J by 1 base, and 9 bases separated the two germline ends. As DNA, the CDR3 is TGTGCCAGCAGCTTCATAGCGAAGAACACTGAAGCTTTCTTT. Translated, it gives CASSFIAKNTEAFF.

V usage is TRBV10-1 and J usage is TRBJ1-2; a possible D gene is TRBD1 (5 bases). This CDR3 spans 16 amino acids. V was cut by 4 bases and J by 4 bases, with 19 bases left in between. Germline V gene sequence: CDR1 WNHNN, CDR2 SYGVQD (reference sequence). CDR3 loop: CASSVSREGYPYGYTF. Written as DNA, the CDR3 is TGCGCCAGCAGTGTTAGCAGGGAAGGTTATCCCTATGGCTACACCTTC.

The V call is TRBV7-2, the J call TRBJ2-1; D is undetermined. The germline V gene encodes CDR1 SGHTA and CDR2 FQGNSA. Trimming removed 3 bases at V and 5 bases at J, with 8 bases between. The CDR3 is made up of 13 amino acids. The CDR3 loop reads CASSFRVNNEQFF. CDR3 bases: TGTGCCAGCAGCTTTCGGGTCAACAATGAGCAGTTCTTC. The full variable domain, its missing parts supplied by reference TRBV7-2 and TRBJ2-1, is GAGVSQSPSNKVTEKGKDVELRCDPISGHTALYWYRQSLGQGLEFLIYFQGNSAPDKSGLPSDRFSAERTGGSVSTLTIQRTQQEDSAVYLCASSFRVNNEQFFGPGTRLTVL.

V gene TRBV5-4 combines with J gene TRBJ2-2; TRBD2 agrees at 9 bases. V dropped 4 bases and J dropped 7; count of bases not matched to a gene: 8. Per germline, CDR1 SGHNT and CDR2 YYREEE (reference sequence). The CDR3 extends over 15 amino acids. Written as DNA, the CDR3 is TGTGCCAGCAGCCGCGGGGGGGCCGTGGACGGGGAGCTGTTTTTT. Translated, it gives CASSRGGAVDGELFF.

In DNA, the CDR3 is TGTGCCAGCAGCGCCCAGGGGGCTCGTCTAGCGGGAAGTGAGCAGTTCTTC. The encoded protein is CASSAQGARLAGSEQFF. V usage is TRBV7-2 and J usage is TRBJ2-1; D is possibly TRBD2 (9 bases). This CDR3 spans 17 amino acids. Germline CDR1 SGHTA, CDR2 FQGNSA. V lost 5 bases and J 9 bases, leaving 26 bases between the germline ends.

The gene calls are TRBV5-1 and TRBJ2-3; D is perhaps TRBD2 (5 bases). This CDR3 comprises 14 residues. Germline CDR1 SGHRS, CDR2 YFSETQ. Trimming took off 0 bases at V and 6 bases at J, with 11 bases between the two ends. In DNA form, the CDR3 reads TGCGCCAGCAGCTTGGGGAGGTTAAGGGATACGCAGTATTTT. This gives the protein CASSLGRLRDTQYF.

This clone has only one observation. The chain employs TRBV11-2 and TRBJ2-1; TRBD2 agrees at 12 bases. This CDR3 is built from 13 residues. V lost 4 bases and J lost 16; bases outside the gene matches: 8. The germline V gene has CDR1 SGHAT and CDR2 FQNNGV. The chain's CDR3 is CASSSLTSGGKFF. CDR3 sequence (DNA): TGTGCCAGCAGCTCCCTGACTAGCGGGGGTAAATTCTTC.

The rearrangement joins TRBV2 to TRBJ1-2; D might be TRBD1 (5 bases). CDR1 and CDR2 (germline): SNHLY, FYNNEI. Trimming removed 3 bases at V and 4 bases at J, with 9 bases between. The CDR3 sequence is 13 residues long. The CDR3 sequence: CASSDGAGYGYTF. The DNA for the CDR3 is TGTGCCAGCAGTGATGGGGCTGGCTATGGCTACACCTTC. The whole variable domain, filled in from reference TRBV2 and TRBJ1-2, reads EPEVTQTPSHQVTQMGQEVILRCVPISNHLYFYWYRQILGQKVEFLVSFYNNEISEKSEIFDDQFSVERPDGSNFTLKIRSTKLEDSAMYFCASSDGAGYGYTFGSGTRLTVV.

Concerning this clone itself: The same CDR3 arises from other DNA sequences in this sample as well. V is TRBV20-1 and J is TRBJ2-5, with a possible D match to TRBD1 (6 bases). CDR1 and CDR2 (germline): DFQATT, SNEGSKA (reference sequence). Trimming removed 6 bases at V and 4 bases at J, with 9 bases between. This CDR3 comprises 11 residues. The CDR3: CSAPGVETQYF. CDR3 DNA sequence: TGCAGTGCCCCAGGGGTAGAGACCCAGTACTTC.

This rearrangement joins TRBV21-1 to TRBJ2-4; the D call TRBD2 from the table was never checked on the DNA. TRBV21-1 is classified as a pseudogene. This CDR3 has 18 amino acids. CDR3 sequence (DNA): TGTGCCAGCAGCAGCCCCTCACGCAGACCTCGGAGCAAAAACATTCAGTACTTC. Translated: CASSSPSRRPRSKNIQYF.

This rearrangement joins TRBV29-1 to TRBJ1-2; D may be TRBD1 (6 bases). V shed 6 bases and J shed 3 bases, with 8 bases lying between them. The CDR3 consists of 11 residues. From germline, CDR1 is SQVTM and CDR2 ANQGSEA. CDR3 nucleotide sequence: TGCAGCGTGAAGGGGGACTATGGCTACACCTTC. Its translation is CSVKGDYGYTF.

The chain is built from TRBV6-1 and TRBJ2-4, with 11 nucleotides matching TRBD1. Germline CDR1 reads MNHNS; CDR2 reads SASEGT. This CDR3 contains 18 residues. V shed 4 bases and J 4 bases; nucleotides not matched to a gene: 12. The DNA of the CDR3 is TGTGCCAGCAGTGCAACCTCCGGGACAGGGGGACCAAAAAACATTCAGTACTTC. Residues: CASSATSGTGGPKNIQYF.

This chain uses TRBV20-1 with TRBJ1-2; D is unresolved. Between the trimmed V and J ends, which lost 7 bases and 1 base, there was a span of 7 bases. The germline V gene encodes CDR1 DFQATT and CDR2 SNEGSKA (reference sequence). The CDR3 sequence is 11 residues long. CDR3 DNA sequence: TGCAGTGAACTCGTTAACTATGGCTACACCTTC. Protein: CSELVNYGYTF.

The chain couples TRBV30 to TRBJ1-4; TRBD1 matches at 7 bases. CDR1 and CDR2 (germline): GTSNPN, SVGIG (reference sequence). With 2 bases clipped from V and 4 bases from J, the junction kept 7 bases outside the gene matches. This CDR3 is 15 amino acids long. In DNA, the CDR3 is TGTGCCTGGAGTAAACCGGGACAGTTTAATGAAAAACTGTTTTTT. Translation: CAWSKPGQFNEKLFF.

J is TRBJ2-3 and V is TRBV7-8; 7 bases align to TRBD2. The ends lost 7 bases at V and 1 base at J; junction bases unmatched: 8. Germline values: CDR1 SGHVS, CDR2 FQNEAQ. This CDR3 has 15 residues. The CDR3 spells CASTVLAVGTDTQYF. CDR3 DNA: TGTGCCAGCACCGTCCTAGCGGTTGGCACAGATACGCAGTATTTT.

This clone was seen only once. This chain links TRBV21-1 with TRBJ1-6; the table's D call, TRBD1, has no DNA check behind it. TRBV21-1 is a pseudogene segment. The CDR3 consists of 13 residues. The CDR3 DNA reads as TGTGCCAGCTTGGACAGAGCTAATTCACCCCTCCACTTT. This encodes CASLDRANSPLHF.

The chain employs TRBV6-5 and TRBJ1-2; 8 bases map to TRBD1. The V gene's germline CDR1 is MNHEY and CDR2 SVGAGI. The CDR3 is 15 amino acids. With 4 bases clipped from V and 8 bases from J, the junction kept 12 bases outside the gene matches. CDR3 sequence reads: CASSLRRQGANGYTF. DNA of the CDR3: TGTGCCAGCAGTTTACGTCGTCAGGGGGCTAACGGCTACACCTTC.

V usage is TRBV7-2 and J usage is TRBJ2-3; D gene ambiguous. Trimming shortened V by 5 bases and J by 6 bases, and 12 bases separated the two germline ends. The germline V gene encodes CDR1 SGHTA and CDR2 FQGNSA. The CDR3 runs to 13 residues. CDR3 sequence: CASSSVGWDTQYF. The CDR3 DNA follows: TGTGCCAGCAGCAGCGTAGGTTGGGATACGCAGTATTTT. Together with reference TRBV7-2 and TRBJ2-3, the CDR3 gives the full variable domain: GAGVSQSPSNKVTEKGKDVELRCDPISGHTALYWYRQSLGQGLEFLIYFQGNSAPDKSGLPSDRFSAERTGGSVSTLTIQRTQQEDSAVYLCASSSVGWDTQYFGPGTRLTVL.